The 28 T cell receptor beta chains presented below share a single source sample, sequenced in a study of blood T cell repertoires in COVID-19. The assay was immunoSEQ multiplex PCR, and TCRdb's table has in-frame clones only and misses some. The sample has a few hundred thousand clones; 82% are singletons. The sequenced sample consisted of peripheral blood. The receptors come from a woman at least 80 years old with COVID-19, enrolled during active disease.

J is TRBJ1-2 and V is TRBV9; D perhaps matches TRBD1 (6 bases). Deletions cut 1 base from V and 4 bases from J, with 17 bases between. The CDR3 covers 16 residues. Germline V CDR1 and CDR2: SGDLS, YYNGEE. The CDR3 sequence: CASSVRGGGAGYGYTF. Written as DNA, the CDR3 is TGTGCCAGCAGCGTAAGGGGCGGGGGCGCTGGCTATGGCTACACCTTC.

The chain has TRBV2 and TRBJ1-4; TRBD1 agrees at 10 bases. Germline CDR1 is SNHLY and CDR2 is FYNNEI. CDR3 length: 14 amino acids. The junction had 3 bases not matched to a gene; V was cut back by 7 bases and J by 4 bases. The CDR3 region has the DNA TGTGCCAGCACGGGACAGGGGCTTAATGAAAAACTGTTTTTT. Amino acids: CASTGQGLNEKLFF.

The rearrangement links TRBV28 to TRBJ2-4; 7 bases align to TRBD2. The CDR3 runs 18 residues. The germline gives CDR1 MDHEN, CDR2 SYDVKM. With 5 bases clipped from V and 0 bases from J, the junction kept 13 bases outside the gene matches. CDR3 DNA: TGTGCCAGCAGTCCCTGGGGGGAGGGTTTCAGAGCCAAAAACATTCAGTACTTC. Residues: CASSPWGEGFRAKNIQYF.

The gene calls are TRBV5-1 and TRBJ2-2, with 8 bases matching TRBD1. The V segment lost 4 bases and the J segment 4 bases; nucleotides outside the gene matches: 6. The CDR3 length is 15 residues. Germline values: CDR1 SGHRS, CDR2 YFSETQ. CDR3 DNA: TGCGCCAGCAGCCTTGGACAGGGAATCACCGGGGAGCTGTTTTTT. Protein sequence: CASSLGQGITGELFF.

This clone was detected only once. CDR3 in DNA: TGTGCCAGCAGCTTAGCTGTCAGAGGGGAGCAGTACTTC. Amino acids: CASSLAVRGEQYF. The rearrangement joins TRBV11-2 to TRBJ2-7, with D maybe TRBD2 (5 bases). Germline values: CDR1 SGHAT, CDR2 FQNNGV. This CDR3 comprises 13 residues. Trimming left V 1 base short and J 7 bases short, with 11 bases between.

The count of this clone is one. The chain recombines TRBV30 with TRBJ2-2, with 11 bases aligning to TRBD2. This CDR3 has 16 amino acids. Germline CDR1 and CDR2: GTSNPN and SVGIG (reference sequence). V lost 1 base to trimming and J lost 1 base; unmatched junction nucleotides: 2. The CDR3 DNA reads TGTGCCTGGAGTGCTAGCGGGAGGTTGAACACCGGGGAGCTGTTTTTT. Translating it yields CAWSASGRLNTGELFF.

This clone was picked up a small number of times. This CDR3 is CASSLGSSYNEQFF. The DNA for the CDR3 is TGTGCCAGCAGCTTGGGGAGCTCCTACAATGAGCAGTTCTTC. This sequence joins TRBV7-9 and TRBJ2-1; tentatively, D is TRBD2 (5 bases). V was shortened by 3 bases and J by 0 bases, with 6 bases between the two germline ends. Germline CDR1 is SEHNR and CDR2 is FQNEAQ (reference sequence). This CDR3 contains 14 residues. Full variable domain (outside the CDR3, taken from reference TRBV7-9 and TRBJ2-1): DTGVSQNPRHKITKRGQNVTFRCDPISEHNRLYWYRQTLGQGPEFLTYFQNEAQLEKSRLLSDRFSAERPKGSFSTLEIQRTEQGDSAMYLCASSLGSSYNEQFFGPGTRLTVL.

The chain carries TRBV5-5 and TRBJ1-5; D gene uncertain. The CDR3 covers 15 residues. Germline V lookup: CDR1 SGHKS, CDR2 YYEKEE (reference sequence). V was clipped by 1 base and J by 1 base, with 9 bases between them. Here the CDR3 DNA reads TGTGCCAGCAGCTTGTGGGAGATGAGCAATCAGCCCCAGCATTTT. Its protein product is CASSLWEMSNQPQHF.

The CDR3 bases are TGTGCCAGCAGTTTCTCCCGCCTCGGGACAGGGGGGAGAGCGCAGTACTTC. This translates into CASSFSRLGTGGRAQYF. The rearrangement uses TRBV28 and TRBJ2-7; 11 bases are a match to TRBD1. This CDR3 spans 17 amino acids. The J segment lost 9 bases and the V segment lost 3 bases, leaving 16 bases of the junction unmatched. Germline CDR1 is MDHEN and CDR2 is SYDVKM.

In this sample, this clone turned up once. The chain links TRBV18 to TRBJ2-7, with D unresolved. V lost 3 bases to trimming and J lost 2 bases, with 8 bases between them. CDR3 size: 13 residues. From germline, CDR1 is KGHSH and CDR2 LQKENI. In DNA, the CDR3 is TGTGCCAGCTCACCTTCGCTAACCTACGAGCAGTACTTC. Protein sequence: CASSPSLTYEQYF.

This clone was observed a single time. This sequence joins TRBV5-1 and TRBJ1-2, with D possibly being TRBD1 (6 bases). CDR3 size: 13 residues. The germline V gene encodes CDR1 SGHRS and CDR2 YFSETQ. The V gene lost 5 bases and the J gene lost 7 bases, with 15 bases spanning the gap. Here the CDR3 DNA reads TGCGCCAGCAGTGAACAGGGTCTGGCTGGCTACACCTTC. This gives the protein CASSEQGLAGYTF. Together with reference TRBV5-1 and TRBJ1-2, the CDR3 gives the full variable domain: KAGVTQTPRYLIKTRGQQVTLSCSPISGHRSVSWYQQTPGQGLQFLFEYFSETQRNKGNFPGRFSGRQFSNSRSEMNVSTLELGDSALYLCASSEQGLAGYTFGSGTRLTVV.

This clone was picked up one time. The chain recombines TRBV10-3 with TRBJ1-1, with 8 bases fitting TRBD1. CDR1 is ENHRY, CDR2 SYGVKD, per germline. The CDR3 runs 14 residues. Trimming cost V 6 bases and J 0 bases; bases outside gene matches: 3. CDR3 loop: CAIRRQGMNTEAFF. In nucleotides, the CDR3 is TGTGCCATCAGAAGACAGGGGATGAACACTGAAGCTTTCTTT.

The chain employs TRBV5-5 and TRBJ2-5, with D possibly being TRBD2 (6 bases). Germline V CDR1 and CDR2: SGHKS, YYEKEE (reference sequence). Trimming took off 0 bases at V and 4 bases at J, with 13 bases between the two ends. The CDR3 extends over 15 amino acids. The CDR3 here is CASSLARENLETQYF. Here the CDR3 DNA reads TGTGCCAGCAGCTTGGCTCGGGAGAACTTAGAGACCCAGTACTTC.

This clone appeared a single time. The chain employs TRBV20-1 and TRBJ2-7; a possible D gene is TRBD2 (5 bases). CDR3 length equals 11 residues. V lost 4 bases and J 7 bases, leaving 11 bases between the germline ends. Germline V gene lookup returns CDR1 DFQATT and CDR2 SNEGSKA (reference sequence). The CDR3 bases are TGCAGTGCTATTCCGCGCGGGGAGCAGTACTTC. Its protein is CSAIPRGEQYF.

This clone was seen only once. This chain connects TRBV7-3 to TRBJ2-1, with 7 bases lining up with TRBD2. The CDR3 extends over 15 amino acids. CDR1 SGHTA and CDR2 FQGTGA come from the germline V gene. Trimming removed 3 bases from V and 7 bases from J; junction bases left unmatched: 9. CDR3 sequence reads: CASSFQRGQRNEQFF. CDR3 coding DNA: TGTGCCAGCAGCTTCCAGCGGGGCCAGCGGAATGAGCAGTTCTTC.

The chain employs TRBV5-4 and TRBJ2-1, with 12 bases matching TRBD2. Per the germline V gene, CDR1 is SGHNT and CDR2 is YYREEE (reference sequence). The CDR3 is 15 amino acids. The V and J ends lost 4 bases and 6 bases, in that order; junction bases with no gene match: 5. CDR3 in amino acids: CASSRTSGTFNEQFF. The DNA of the CDR3 is TGTGCCAGCAGCCGGACTAGCGGGACTTTCAATGAGCAGTTCTTC.

The genes are TRBV19 and TRBJ2-1; 14 positions agree with TRBD2. The V gene's germline CDR1 is LNHDA and CDR2 SQIVND (reference sequence). J was trimmed by 8 bases and V by 7 bases; bases with no gene match: 10. The CDR3 runs 16 residues. The CDR3 nucleotides read TGTGCCAGTACCTTGAGGACTAGCGGGAGGAGTGATGAGCAGTTCTTC. Its protein product is CASTLRTSGRSDEQFF.

This chain connects TRBV18 to TRBJ2-7; tentatively, D is TRBD2 (5 bases). Trimming shortened V by 3 bases and J by 6 bases, and 12 bases separated the two germline ends. The CDR3 is 13 residues long. Germline loops: CDR1 KGHSH, CDR2 LQKENI. CDR3 sequence: CASSPRGPVEQYF. CDR3 nucleotide sequence: TGTGCCAGCTCACCTCGAGGGCCGGTCGAGCAGTACTTC.

This chain uses TRBV2 with TRBJ1-5, with TRBD1 matching over 7 bases. This CDR3 spans 16 amino acids. J lost 0 bases, V lost 6 bases, and 8 bases had no gene match. The germline gives CDR1 SNHLY, CDR2 FYNNEI. Here the CDR3 reads CASSGGQFYSNQPQHF. The CDR3 region has the DNA TGTGCCAGCAGCGGGGGACAGTTTTATAGCAATCAGCCCCAGCATTTT.

Only one count was recorded for this clone. The chain employs TRBV19 and TRBJ2-2; a weak D match, TRBD1 (5 bases). V lost 10 bases and J lost 0, with 15 bases in between. CDR3 length: 15 residues. The germline V gene encodes CDR1 LNHDA and CDR2 SQIVND (reference sequence). The DNA of the CDR3 is TGTGCCATTTCCCGTGGGGCGGCGAACACCGGGGAGCTGTTTTTT. The encoded protein is CAISRGAANTGELFF.

The chain couples TRBV11-2 to TRBJ1-2; D remains ambiguous. The CDR3 spans 14 residues. Trimming took 0 bases from V and 3 from J, leaving 8 bases between them. The germline gives CDR1 SGHAT, CDR2 FQNNGV. In DNA, the CDR3 is TGTGCCAGCAGCTTAGACGGGGAGGACTATGGCTACACCTTC. Its protein is CASSLDGEDYGYTF.

V gene TRBV7-9 combines with J gene TRBJ2-5; tentative D call: TRBD2 (6 bases). With 6 bases removed from V and 4 bases from J, the gap between germline ends came to 9 bases. The CDR3 runs to 12 residues. Germline CDR1 and CDR2: SEHNR and FQNEAQ (reference sequence). DNA for the CDR3: TGTGCCAGCAGACCCGGGGGAGAGACCCAGTACTTC. Translated, it gives CASRPGGETQYF. Filled out from reference TRBV7-9 and TRBJ2-5, the complete variable domain reads DTGVSQNPRHKITKRGQNVTFRCDPISEHNRLYWYRQTLGQGPEFLTYFQNEAQLEKSRLLSDRFSAERPKGSFSTLEIQRTEQGDSAMYLCASRPGGETQYFGPGTRLLVL.

The CDR3 sequence is CASSLQSGDRNEQYF. The CDR3 nucleotides are TGCGCCAGCAGCCTCCAATCGGGGGATCGGAACGAGCAGTACTTC. The V call is TRBV5-1, the J call TRBJ2-7, with D perhaps matching TRBD2 (6 bases). Per germline, CDR1 SGHRS and CDR2 YFSETQ. This CDR3 comprises 15 residues. V was trimmed by 4 bases and J by 5 bases, leaving 19 bases between them.

This clone was recorded only once. V is TRBV19 and J is TRBJ2-1; 11 positions agree with TRBD2. The V gene's germline CDR1 is LNHDA and CDR2 SQIVND (reference sequence). The CDR3 sequence is 16 residues long. Trimming took 4 bases from V and 2 from J; bases not matched to a gene: 4. The CDR3 is CASSRTSGSPYNEQFF. CDR3 nucleotide sequence: TGTGCCAGTAGTAGGACTAGCGGGTCGCCCTACAATGAGCAGTTCTTC.

The V and J genes are TRBV21-1 and TRBJ2-1; the table names TRBD2, a call not compared with the DNA. TRBV21-1 is designated a pseudogene. There are 14 residues in the CDR3. The CDR3 here is CASSSGRAGDEQFF. DNA of the CDR3: TGTGCCAGCAGCAGCGGGAGGGCCGGAGATGAGCAGTTCTTC.

This clone has more than one count but fewer than ten. The chain carries TRBV19 and TRBJ2-1; D is perhaps TRBD1 (5 bases). Germline-derived CDR1 and CDR2 are LNHDA and SQIVND (reference sequence). The ends were cut back, 4 bases at V and 7 bases at J, with 17 bases in the middle. The CDR3 is 15 amino acids. The CDR3 region has the DNA TGTGCCAGTAGTACCAGGGATACCGTCACAAATGAGCAGTTCTTC. Its translation is CASSTRDTVTNEQFF.

This rearrangement joins TRBV4-1 to TRBJ1-5; a weak D match, TRBD1 (5 bases). Germline-derived CDR1 and CDR2 are MGHRA and YSYEKL. Deletions cut 0 bases from V and 4 bases from J, with 13 bases between. This CDR3 has 16 residues. The CDR3 sequence is CASSQDGTRGNQPQHF. In DNA form, the CDR3 reads TGCGCCAGCAGCCAAGATGGAACACGGGGGAATCAGCCCCAGCATTTT.

For this clone: The junction departs from germline at one end; a sequencing error may be responsible. The chain's CDR3 is CASAPGENEKLFF. Written as DNA, the CDR3 is TGTGCCAGCGCACCGGGAGAGAATGAAAAACTGTTTTTT. V is TRBV18 and J is TRBJ1-4; D unresolved. The V gene's germline CDR1 is KGHSH and CDR2 LQKENI. The CDR3 contains 13 residues.